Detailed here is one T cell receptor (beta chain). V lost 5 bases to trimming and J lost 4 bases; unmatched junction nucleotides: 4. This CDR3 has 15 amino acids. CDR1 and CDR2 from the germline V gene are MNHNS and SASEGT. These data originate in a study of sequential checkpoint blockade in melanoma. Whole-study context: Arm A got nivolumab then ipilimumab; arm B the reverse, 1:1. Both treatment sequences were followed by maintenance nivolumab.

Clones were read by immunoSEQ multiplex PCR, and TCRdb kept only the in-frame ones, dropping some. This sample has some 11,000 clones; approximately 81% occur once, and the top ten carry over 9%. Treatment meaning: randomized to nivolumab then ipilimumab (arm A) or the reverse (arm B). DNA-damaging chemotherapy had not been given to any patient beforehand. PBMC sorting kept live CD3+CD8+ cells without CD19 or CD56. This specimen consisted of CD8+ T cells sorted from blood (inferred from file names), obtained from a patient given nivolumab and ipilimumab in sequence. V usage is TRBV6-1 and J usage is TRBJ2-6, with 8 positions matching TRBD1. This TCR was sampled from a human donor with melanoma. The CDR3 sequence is CASSKTGDGANVLTF. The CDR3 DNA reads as TGTGCCAGCAGTAAGACAGGGGACGGGGCCAACGTCCTGACTTTC.